Shown below are 14 T cell receptor beta chains from a single sample sequenced in a study of T cell changes during pregnancy in multiple sclerosis. Sequenced by immunoSEQ multiplex PCR; TCRdb stores in-frame clones only, minus some. The repertoire consists of tens of thousands of clones, with approximately 92% occurring once and the leading ten covering 8% to 9.5%. The input for sequencing was CD8+ T cells from peripheral blood mononuclear cells, taken in the second trimester of pregnancy. The source is a female donor with multiple sclerosis, enrolled in a pregnancy study.

The chain has TRBV29-1 and TRBJ2-7, with D uncertain. Looked up from germline, CDR1 is SQVTM and CDR2 is ANQGSEA. Trimming took off 4 bases at V and 6 bases at J, with 13 bases between the two ends. The CDR3 extends over 12 amino acids. The CDR3 nucleotides are TGCAGCGTTGTCGCCGAAGAGGTCGAGCAGTACTTC. Protein: CSVVAEEVEQYF.

V and J are TRBV5-1 and TRBJ1-1; 8 bases map to TRBD1. The CDR3 sequence is 17 residues long. Germline CDR1 is SGHRS and CDR2 is YFSETQ. The V and J ends lost 1 base and 3 bases, in that order; junction bases with no gene match: 11. This chain's CDR3 is CASSLSGRDRGYTEAFF. CDR3 nucleotide sequence: TGCGCCAGCAGCTTGTCCGGGCGCGACAGGGGTTACACTGAAGCTTTCTTT.

The chain carries TRBV5-1 and TRBJ2-1; 9 bases line up with TRBD2. This CDR3 has 16 amino acids. The ends lost 4 bases at V and 3 bases at J; junction bases unmatched: 8. Germline V gene data show CDR1 as SGHRS and CDR2 as YFSETQ. The CDR3 DNA reads TGCGCCAGCAGCCAGAGGACTAGCGTTGACTACAATGAGCAGTTCTTC. Protein sequence: CASSQRTSVDYNEQFF.

The rearrangement uses TRBV7-6 and TRBJ1-1; a possible D gene is TRBD1 (6 bases). In germline, CDR1 is SGHVS, CDR2 FNYEAQ. This CDR3 is 13 amino acids long. The V and J ends lost 5 bases and 4 bases respectively, with 11 bases between them. The CDR3 spells CASSVSQGTEAFF. The CDR3 nucleotides read TGTGCCAGCAGCGTCTCACAGGGCACTGAAGCTTTCTTT.

The chain combines TRBV7-9 with TRBJ2-1; 9 bases agree with TRBD1. J lost 0 bases, V lost 5 bases, and 5 bases had no gene match. From germline, CDR1 is SEHNR and CDR2 FQNEAQ (reference sequence). The CDR3 is 16 amino acids. CDR3 DNA: TGTGCCAGCAGCCCCGGGACAGGGAGCTCCTACAATGAGCAGTTCTTC. Protein: CASSPGTGSSYNEQFF.

A word on this clone: Germline is not matched at one junction end, which may reflect a read error. J is TRBJ2-7 and V is TRBV6-1; 7 nucleotides match TRBD1. Germline CDR1 is MNHNS and CDR2 is SASEGT. The CDR3 extends over 11 amino acids. CDR3 bases: TGTGCCAGCAGTGAAGCGGACAGGATAATGTTC. Its protein product is CASSEADRIMF.

Concerning this clone itself: A junction end diverges from the germline sequence, so it may reflect a read error. The chain links TRBV10-3 to TRBJ1-2; a possible D gene is TRBD1 (6 bases). The germline CDR1 and CDR2 sequences are ENHRY and SYGVKD. The CDR3 spans 13 residues. The CDR3 loop is CASSYSSMGGRMF. The CDR3 DNA sequence: TGTGCCAGCAGTTACTCGAGTATGGGGGGGCGCATGTTC.

This rearrangement joins TRBV9 to TRBJ2-5, with TRBD1 identical over 9 bases. Trimming took 0 bases from V and 4 from J; bases not matched to a gene: 4. The CDR3 runs 15 residues. Germline V lookup: CDR1 SGDLS, CDR2 YYNGEE. The DNA of the CDR3 is TGTGCCAGCAGCGTAGGGACAGGGGAGGTAGAGACCCAGTACTTC. This gives the protein CASSVGTGEVETQYF.

J is TRBJ2-7 and V is TRBV5-4; 10 bases are shared with TRBD2. The length of the CDR3 is 13 residues. Trimming cost V 1 base and J 5 bases; bases outside gene matches: 0. Germline assignment: CDR1 SGHNT and CDR2 YYREEE (reference sequence). CDR3 bases: TGTGCCAGCAGCTTGACTAGCGGGAACGAGCAGTACTTC. Translating it yields CASSLTSGNEQYF.

The chain carries TRBV7-3 and TRBJ1-1, with D maybe TRBD1 (5 bases). V was cut by 0 bases and J by 10 bases, with 18 bases left in between. There are 15 residues in the CDR3. The germline V gene has CDR1 SGHTA and CDR2 FQGTGA. The CDR3 region has the DNA TGTGCCAGCAGCTTAACAGGAGGGGCGGGGAGCTTAGCTTTCTTT. This codes for CASSLTGGAGSLAFF.

This clone was counted a single time. The chain couples TRBV12-5 to TRBJ1-1, with D possibly TRBD1 on 5 matching bases. The germline V and J ends were trimmed by 2 bases and 4 bases, with 8 bases remaining between them. The CDR3 is 13 amino acids. Germline V gene lookup returns CDR1 LGHNT and CDR2 FRNRAP. CDR3 coding DNA: TGTGCTAGTGGTTTGCAGGGTTCCACTGAAGCTTTCTTT. Its protein is CASGLQGSTEAFF.

This clone was found once. This sequence joins TRBV2 and TRBJ2-7, with D possibly matching TRBD1 (6 bases). Germline-derived CDR1 and CDR2 are SNHLY and FYNNEI. V lost 5 bases and J lost 5, with 16 bases in between. This CDR3 contains 14 residues. The CDR3 DNA follows: TGTGCCAGCAGTCTCAGACAGGCGGTCCACGAGCAGTACTTC. Protein product: CASSLRQAVHEQYF.

The chain employs TRBV5-4 and TRBJ1-6; D is uncertain. V lost 0 bases and J lost 4, with 8 bases in between. This CDR3 has 15 residues. Germline assignment: CDR1 SGHNT and CDR2 YYREEE (reference sequence). CDR3 bases: TGTGCCAGCAGCTTGGACCCAGGATATAATTCACCCCTCCACTTT. It is translated as CASSLDPGYNSPLHF.

A remark on this clone: Relative to the germline gene, one junction end is altered; a read error may explain this. The chain joins TRBV4-1 to TRBJ1-1; D unresolved. Germline V gene sequence: CDR1 MGHRA, CDR2 YSYEKL. The CDR3 runs to 16 residues. The chain's CDR3 is CTSSQDFLEGNTEAFF. The DNA for the CDR3 is TGCACCAGCAGCCAAGATTTTTTGGAGGGAAACACTGAAGCTTTCTTT.